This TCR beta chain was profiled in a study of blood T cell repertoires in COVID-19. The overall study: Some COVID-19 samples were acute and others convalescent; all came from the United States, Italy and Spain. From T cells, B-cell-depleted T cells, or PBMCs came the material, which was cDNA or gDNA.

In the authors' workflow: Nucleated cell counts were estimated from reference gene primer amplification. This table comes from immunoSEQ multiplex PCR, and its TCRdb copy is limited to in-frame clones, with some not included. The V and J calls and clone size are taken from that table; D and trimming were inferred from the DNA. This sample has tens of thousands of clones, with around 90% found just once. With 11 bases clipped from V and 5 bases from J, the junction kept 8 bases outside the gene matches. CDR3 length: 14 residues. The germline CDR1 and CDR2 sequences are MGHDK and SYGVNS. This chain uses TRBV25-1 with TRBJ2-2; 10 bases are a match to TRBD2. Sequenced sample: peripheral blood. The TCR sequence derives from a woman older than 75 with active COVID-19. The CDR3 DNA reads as TGTGCCTCACAGCGGGGGGGAAGTACCGGGGAGCTGTTTTTT. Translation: CASQRGGSTGELFF.